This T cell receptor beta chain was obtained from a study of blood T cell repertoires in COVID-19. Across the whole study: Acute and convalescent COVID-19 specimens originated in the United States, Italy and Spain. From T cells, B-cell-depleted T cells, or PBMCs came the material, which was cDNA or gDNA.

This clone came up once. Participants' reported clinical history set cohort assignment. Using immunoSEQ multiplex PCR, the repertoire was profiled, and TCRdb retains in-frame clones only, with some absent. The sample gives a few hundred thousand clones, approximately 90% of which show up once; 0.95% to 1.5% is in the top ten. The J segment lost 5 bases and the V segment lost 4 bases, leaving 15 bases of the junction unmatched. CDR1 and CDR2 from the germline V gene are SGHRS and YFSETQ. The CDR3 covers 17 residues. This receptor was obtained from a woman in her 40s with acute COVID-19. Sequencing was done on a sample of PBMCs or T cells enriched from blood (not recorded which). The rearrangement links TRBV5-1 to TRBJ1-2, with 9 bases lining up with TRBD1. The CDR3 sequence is CASSETGDRVVKYGYTF. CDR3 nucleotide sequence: TGCGCCAGCAGCGAAACGGGGGACAGGGTGGTCAAGTATGGCTACACCTTC.